This TCR beta chain was recovered during a study of blood T cell repertoires in COVID-19. The germline gives CDR1 MNHEY, CDR2 SVGEGT. This CDR3 region has 14 residues. Deletions cut 4 bases from V and 7 bases from J, with 11 bases between. The repertoire was sequenced with immunoSEQ multiplex PCR; TCRdb's copy has only in-frame clones and lacks some. The sample carries approximately 290,000 clones, roughly 87% recorded once. The sequenced sample consisted of peripheral blood. The chain uses TRBV6-2 or TRBV6-3 and TRBJ1-6; the D is unclear. The receptor comes from a man between 18 and 29 years old with active or convalescent COVID-19. Here the CDR3 reads CASSFRERNSPLHF. The CDR3 nucleotides are TGTGCCAGCAGTTTCCGGGAGAGGAATTCACCCCTCCACTTT.